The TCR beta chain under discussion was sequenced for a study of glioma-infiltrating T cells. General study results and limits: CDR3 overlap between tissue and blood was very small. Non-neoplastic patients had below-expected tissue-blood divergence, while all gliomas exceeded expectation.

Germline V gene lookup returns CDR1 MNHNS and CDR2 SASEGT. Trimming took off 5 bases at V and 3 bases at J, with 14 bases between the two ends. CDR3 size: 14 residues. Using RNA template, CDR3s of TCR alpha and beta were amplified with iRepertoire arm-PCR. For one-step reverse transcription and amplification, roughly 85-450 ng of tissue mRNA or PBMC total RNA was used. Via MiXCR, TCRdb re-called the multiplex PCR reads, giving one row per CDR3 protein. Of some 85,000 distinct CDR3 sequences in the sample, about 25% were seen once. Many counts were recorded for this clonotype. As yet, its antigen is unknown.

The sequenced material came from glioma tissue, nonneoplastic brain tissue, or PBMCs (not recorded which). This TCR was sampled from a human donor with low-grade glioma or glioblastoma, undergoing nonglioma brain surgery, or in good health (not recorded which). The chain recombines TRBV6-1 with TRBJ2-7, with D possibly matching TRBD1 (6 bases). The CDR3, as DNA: TGTGCCAGCAGTCGGACAGCTTGGAGCTACGAGCAGTACTTC. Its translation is CASSRTAWSYEQYF.